The 24 T cell receptor beta chains listed next were all sequenced from one sample in a study of Graves' ophthalmopathy and Graves' hyperthyroidism. Beta-chain TCR CDR3 regions were amplified from RNA transcripts. The workflow started with a first-round RT-PCR run with HTBI primers and then moved on to a second-round multiplex PCR. TCRdb used MiXCR to reprocess the multiplex PCR reads, holding one entry per CDR3 protein. The sample records 500,000 to 600,000 distinct CDR3 sequences, roughly 40% being singletons. The sample comprised peripheral blood or thyroid tissue (not recorded which). Receptor source: an adult man with Graves' hyperthyroidism.

This sequence joins TRBV2 and TRBJ2-7; no firm D call. The CDR3 spans 12 residues. The germline V and J ends were trimmed by 11 bases and 1 base, with 12 bases remaining between them. Germline CDR1 is SNHLY and CDR2 is FYNNEI. CDR3 protein: CASLDGSYEQYF. CDR3 nucleotide sequence: TGTGCCTCCCTGGACGGTTCCTACGAGCAGTACTTC. Together with reference TRBV2 and TRBJ2-7, the CDR3 gives the full variable domain: EPEVTQTPSHQVTQMGQEVILRCVPISNHLYFYWYRQILGQKVEFLVSFYNNEISEKSEIFDDQFSVERPDGSNFTLKIRSTKLEDSAMYFCASLDGSYEQYFGPGTRLTVT.

As to this clonotype: A single base separates this from a much larger clone, so it may be a read error. The chain recombines TRBV20-1 with TRBJ1-2, with TRBD1 matching over 10 bases. Germline V gene data show CDR1 as DFQATT and CDR2 as SNEGSKA (reference sequence). The CDR3 is 17 amino acids. CDR3 DNA: TGCAGTGCTAGAGGGCCTTATCGAACCGGGACAGGGGATGGCTACGCCTTC. Amino acid sequence: CSARGPYRTGTGDGYAF.

This clonotype was counted ten times or more. The chain employs TRBV11-1 and TRBJ2-7; the match to TRBD1 covers 10 bases. Germline trimming cut 7 bases from V and 3 bases from J; bases unmatched to any gene: 3. The length of the CDR3 is 13 residues. In germline, CDR1 is SGHAT, CDR2 FQDESV (reference sequence). CDR3 DNA: TGTGCCAGCATGGGACAGGGGTTCTACGAGCAGTACTTC. The encoded protein is CASMGQGFYEQYF.

This clonotype occurred a few times. The CDR3 is CASRPLRDRGSPLHF. DNA of the CDR3: TGTGCCAGCAGACCGCTCCGGGACAGGGGTTCACCCCTCCACTTT. This rearrangement joins TRBV6-5 to TRBJ1-6, with 10 positions matching TRBD1. J gave up 9 bases and V 6 bases, and 8 bases lay outside the gene matches. The CDR3 runs 15 residues. Germline loops: CDR1 MNHEY, CDR2 SVGAGI.

A single count supports this clonotype. This chain uses TRBV6-1 with TRBJ2-2; either TRBD1 or TRBD2 may fit D (5 bases each). Trimming took off 6 bases at V and 11 bases at J, with 16 bases between the two ends. Looked up from germline, CDR1 is MNHNS and CDR2 is SASEGT. The CDR3 spans 13 residues. The CDR3 sequence: CASSFGAKGELFF. DNA for the CDR3: TGTGCCAGCAGCTTCGGGGCGAAGGGCGAGCTGTTTTTT.

V gene TRBV10-3 combines with J gene TRBJ2-2; D gene uncertain. Trimming removed 4 bases from V and 1 base from J, with 7 bases in between. The CDR3 is made up of 14 amino acids. Germline assignment: CDR1 ENHRY and CDR2 SYGVKD. CDR3 in amino acids: CAISGPRNTGELFF. The CDR3 region has the DNA TGTGCCATCAGTGGCCCCAGGAACACCGGGGAGCTGTTTTTT.

J is TRBJ2-7 and V is TRBV7-2; tentatively, D is TRBD1 (5 bases). From germline, CDR1 is SGHTA and CDR2 FQGNSA. The CDR3 contains 14 residues. V gave up 10 bases and J gave up 0 bases, with 16 bases separating them. The CDR3 protein is CATDDSPSSYEQYF. CDR3 DNA: TGTGCCACCGATGACAGCCCGAGCTCCTACGAGCAGTACTTC.

For this clonotype: This sequence may be a read error, since a much larger clone differs from it by one base. The chain carries TRBV2 and TRBJ2-3; D gene uncertain. Germline lookup yields CDR1 SNHLY and CDR2 FYNNEI. V lost 7 bases and J 8 bases, leaving 22 bases between the germline ends. CDR3 length: 15 amino acids. CDR3 nucleotides: TGTGCCAGCAAAAGGTCTCCGGAGCTGGCAGGTACGCAGTATTTT. Residues: CASKRSPELAGTQYF.

J is TRBJ2-3 and V is TRBV24-1, with a possible D match to TRBD2 (6 bases). The CDR3 runs to 14 residues. Deletions cut 0 bases from V and 7 bases from J, with 10 bases between. The V gene's germline CDR1 is KGHDR and CDR2 SFDVKD. DNA of the CDR3: TGTGCCACCAGTGATTTGCCGGAGGGTCATACGCAGTATTTT. This encodes CATSDLPEGHTQYF.

This clonotype was seen once. V usage is TRBV25-1 and J usage is TRBJ1-6; 8 bases are a match to TRBD1. V lost 8 bases and J lost 10; bases outside the gene matches: 10. The germline V gene has CDR1 MGHDK and CDR2 SYGVNS. This CDR3 is 14 amino acids long. In nucleotides, the CDR3 is TGTGCCAGCCAAGGACAGGGTTACGGCTCACCCCTCCACTTT. This translates into CASQGQGYGSPLHF.

This clonotype was seen at least ten times. The CDR3 DNA is TGTGCCAGCAGTGATCTGGGTACGGAGACCCAGTACTTC. This codes for CASSDLGTETQYF. The chain combines TRBV2 with TRBJ2-5; D gene unclear. The CDR3 runs 13 residues. Deletions cut 3 bases from V and 5 bases from J, with 10 bases between. Germline V gene data show CDR1 as SNHLY and CDR2 as FYNNEI.

This clonotype has at least ten counts. The chain joins TRBV4-2 to TRBJ1-2; TRBD1 matches 9 bases. The CDR3 contains 15 residues. The junction had 5 bases not matched to a gene; V was cut back by 1 base and J by 5 bases. Germline CDR1 reads LGHNA; CDR2 reads YNFKEQ. CDR3: CASSQGGQGHYGYTF. The CDR3 DNA follows: TGTGCCAGCAGCCAAGGGGGACAGGGTCATTATGGCTACACCTTC.

The chain employs TRBV7-9 and TRBJ1-1; D unresolved. Germline loops: CDR1 SEHNR, CDR2 FQNEAQ (reference sequence). The CDR3 is made up of 16 amino acids. V was cut by 5 bases and J by 3 bases, with 19 bases left in between. The CDR3 DNA is TGTGCCAGCAGCCAAGAGGGTCAGGTCGGGGACACTGAAGCTTTCTTT. It codes for CASSQEGQVGDTEAFF.

V and J are TRBV3-1 and TRBJ2-7; no clear D gene. Germline CDR1 reads LGHDT; CDR2 reads YNNKEL (reference sequence). Trimming pared 1 base from V and 9 bases from J, leaving 16 bases between. CDR3 length: 14 residues. The DNA for the CDR3 is TGTGCCAGCAGCCAAGGCTTTGGATCAATAGTGCAGTACTTC. Encoded protein: CASSQGFGSIVQYF.

The chain uses TRBV7-2 and TRBJ1-6; TRBD1 might be the D (5 bases). Trimming removed 1 base at V and 7 bases at J, with 11 bases between. CDR3 size: 15 residues. Germline V gene sequence: CDR1 SGHTA, CDR2 FQGNSA. The DNA of the CDR3 is TGTGCCAGCAGCTTAGGGAGGGGTAAAAATTCACCCCTCCACTTT. Its translation is CASSLGRGKNSPLHF.

This clonotype showed up many times. This chain joins TRBV5-8 and TRBJ1-2, with 8 bases matching TRBD1. After removal of 5 bases from V and 4 bases from J, the junction contained 7 bases not matched to a gene. Germline assignment: CDR1 SGHTS and CDR2 YDEGEE. CDR3 length: 14 residues. CDR3 nucleotides: TGTGCCAGCAGTCCAACGGGACAGGTCTATGGCTACACCTTC. It is translated as CASSPTGQVYGYTF.

This clonotype was observed at least ten times. The CDR3 DNA reads as TGCAGTGCTGGACAGGGGAGGGGAGACACTGAAGCTTTCTTT. Translated: CSAGQGRGDTEAFF. The rearrangement joins TRBV20-1 to TRBJ1-1; 9 nucleotides match TRBD1. Germline V gene sequence: CDR1 DFQATT, CDR2 SNEGSKA (reference sequence). This CDR3 is 14 amino acids long. With V trimmed by 5 bases and J by 3 bases, 7 bases remained unmatched.

The chain is built from TRBV29-1 and TRBJ2-5; D might be TRBD1 (5 bases). The V and J ends lost 2 bases and 2 bases respectively, with 9 bases between them. CDR1 and CDR2 from the germline V gene are SQVTM and ANQGSEA. The CDR3 has 13 residues. CDR3 loop: CSVERNRQETQYF. Written as DNA, the CDR3 is TGCAGCGTTGAAAGGAACAGGCAAGAGACCCAGTACTTC.

This clonotype came up many times. The chain uses TRBV9 and TRBJ1-2; D gene ambiguous. Per the germline V gene, CDR1 is SGDLS and CDR2 is YYNGEE. The CDR3 length is 13 residues. The ends were cut back, 3 bases at V and 4 bases at J, with 10 bases in the middle. As DNA, the CDR3 is TGTGCCAGCAGCGGACGGGCCCCCTATGGCTACACCTTC. Translating gives CASSGRAPYGYTF.

As for this clonotype: Germline and junction disagree at one end, which may indicate a read error. DNA of the CDR3: TGCGCCAGCAGCCGAGGACAGGGCACTAGTGAAAAACTGTTTTTT. It translates to CASSRGQGTSEKLFF. The chain carries TRBV5-1 and TRBJ1-4, with 8 positions matching TRBD1. CDR1 is SGHRS and CDR2 is YFSETQ in the germline V gene. The CDR3 extends over 15 amino acids.

This clonotype has a handful of counts. The chain couples TRBV2 to TRBJ1-1, with D possibly matching TRBD1 (5 bases). The CDR3 is made up of 15 amino acids. The V gene lost 5 bases and the J gene lost 1 base, with 14 bases spanning the gap. Per germline, CDR1 SNHLY and CDR2 FYNNEI. The CDR3 sequence: CASSYSDTPNTEAFF. DNA for the CDR3: TGTGCCAGCAGTTACTCGGACACTCCGAACACTGAAGCTTTCTTT.

V gene TRBV5-5 combines with J gene TRBJ1-3, with D unresolved. The CDR3 spans 18 residues. CDR1 and CDR2 from the germline V gene are SGHKS and YYEKEE (reference sequence). V was pared by 0 bases and J by 1 base, with 17 bases between. The CDR3 DNA sequence: TGTGCCAGCAGCTTGGTGGTGGGTCGAACCAATTCTGGAAACACCATATATTTT. It yields the protein CASSLVVGRTNSGNTIYF. Full variable domain (rest looked up from reference TRBV5-5 and TRBJ1-3): DAGVTQSPTHLIKTRGQQVTLRCSPISGHKSVSWYQQVLGQGPQFIFQYYEKEERGRGNFPDRFSARQFPNYSSELNVNALLLGDSALYLCASSLVVGRTNSGNTIYFGEGSWLTVV.

This clonotype was picked up many times. The chain uses TRBV6-5 and TRBJ1-5, with TRBD1 identical over 9 bases. CDR1 MNHEY and CDR2 SVGAGI come from the germline V gene. The trim removed 5 bases at V and 3 bases at J, leaving 5 bases unmatched. The CDR3 has 15 amino acids. CDR3: CASSDGTGYNQPQHF. For the CDR3, the DNA is TGTGCCAGCAGTGACGGGACAGGGTACAATCAGCCCCAGCATTTT.

The V and J genes are TRBV29-1 and TRBJ2-2, with 7 bases matching TRBD1. The CDR3 has 11 amino acids. Germline CDR1 reads SQVTM; CDR2 reads ANQGSEA. V dropped 7 bases and J dropped 6; count of bases not matched to a gene: 2. The CDR3 loop reads CSAGQAGELFF. CDR3 DNA sequence: TGCAGCGCAGGACAGGCCGGGGAGCTGTTTTTT.